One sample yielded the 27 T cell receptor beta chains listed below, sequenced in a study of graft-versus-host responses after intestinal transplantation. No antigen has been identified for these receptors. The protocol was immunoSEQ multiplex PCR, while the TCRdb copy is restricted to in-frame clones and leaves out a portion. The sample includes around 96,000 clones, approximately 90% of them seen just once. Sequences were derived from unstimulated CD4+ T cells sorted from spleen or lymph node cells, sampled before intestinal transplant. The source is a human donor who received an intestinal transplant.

The CDR3 is CASSPPASYNEQFF. The CDR3 nucleotides are TGTGCCAGCAGTCCCCCGGCTAGCTACAATGAGCAGTTCTTC. This chain uses TRBV28 with TRBJ2-1; unclear D gene. Germline V gene lookup returns CDR1 MDHEN and CDR2 SYDVKM. Trimming left V 5 bases short and J 3 bases short, with 11 bases between. The CDR3 consists of 14 residues.

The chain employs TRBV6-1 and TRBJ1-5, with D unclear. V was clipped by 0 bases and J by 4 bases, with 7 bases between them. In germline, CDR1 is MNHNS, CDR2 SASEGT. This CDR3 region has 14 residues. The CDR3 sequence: CASSEAGLNQPQHF. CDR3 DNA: TGTGCCAGCAGTGAAGCCGGGTTGAATCAGCCCCAGCATTTT.

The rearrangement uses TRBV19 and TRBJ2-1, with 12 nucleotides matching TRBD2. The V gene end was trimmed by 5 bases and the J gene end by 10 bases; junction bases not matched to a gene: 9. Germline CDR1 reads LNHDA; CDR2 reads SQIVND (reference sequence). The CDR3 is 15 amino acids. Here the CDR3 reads CASSHRLAGDREQFF. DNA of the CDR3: TGTGCCAGTAGTCACCGACTAGCGGGAGATAGGGAGCAGTTCTTC.

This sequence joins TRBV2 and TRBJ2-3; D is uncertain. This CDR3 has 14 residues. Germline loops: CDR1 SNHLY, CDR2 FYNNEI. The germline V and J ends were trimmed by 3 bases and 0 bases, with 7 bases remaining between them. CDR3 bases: TGTGCCAGCAGTGAGTTCCTAAGCACAGATACGCAGTATTTT. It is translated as CASSEFLSTDTQYF.

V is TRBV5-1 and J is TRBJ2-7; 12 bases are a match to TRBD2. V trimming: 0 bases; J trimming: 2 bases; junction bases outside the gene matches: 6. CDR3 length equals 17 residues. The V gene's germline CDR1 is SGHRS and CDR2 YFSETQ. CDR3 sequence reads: CASSLGLAGVSTYEQYF. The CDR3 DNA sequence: TGCGCCAGCAGCTTGGGACTAGCGGGAGTATCGACCTACGAGCAGTACTTC.

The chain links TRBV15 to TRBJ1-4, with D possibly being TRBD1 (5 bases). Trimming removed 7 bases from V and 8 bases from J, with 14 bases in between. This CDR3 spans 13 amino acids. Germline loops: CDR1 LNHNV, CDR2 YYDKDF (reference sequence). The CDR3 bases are TGTGCCACCAATCCTAGCGGGGCCGAAAAACTGTTTTTT. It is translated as CATNPSGAEKLFF.

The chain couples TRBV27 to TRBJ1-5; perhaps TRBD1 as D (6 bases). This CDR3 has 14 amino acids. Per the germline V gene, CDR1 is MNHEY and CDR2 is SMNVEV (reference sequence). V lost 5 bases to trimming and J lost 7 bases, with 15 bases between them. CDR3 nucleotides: TGTGCCAGCAGTCCGGACAGCAATAGGCAGCCCCAGCATTTT. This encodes CASSPDSNRQPQHF.

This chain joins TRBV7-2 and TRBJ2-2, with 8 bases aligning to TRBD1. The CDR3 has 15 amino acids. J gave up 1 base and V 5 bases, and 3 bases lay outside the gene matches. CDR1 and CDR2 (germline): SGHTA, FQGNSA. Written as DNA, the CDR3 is TGTGCCAGCAGCCAGGACAGGGTGAACACCGGGGAGCTGTTTTTT. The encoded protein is CASSQDRVNTGELFF.

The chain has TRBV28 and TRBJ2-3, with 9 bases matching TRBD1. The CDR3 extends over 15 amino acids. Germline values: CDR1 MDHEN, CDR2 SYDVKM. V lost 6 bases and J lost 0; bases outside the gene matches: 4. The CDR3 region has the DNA TGTGCCAGCAGAACAGGGGGCCTAAGCACAGATACGCAGTATTTT. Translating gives CASRTGGLSTDTQYF. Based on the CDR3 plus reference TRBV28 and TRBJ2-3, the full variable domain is DVKVTQSSRYLVKRTGEKVFLECVQDMDHENMFWYRQDPGLGLRLIYFSYDVKMKEKGDIPEGYSVSREKKERFSLILESASTNQTSMYLCASRTGGLSTDTQYFGPGTRLTVL.

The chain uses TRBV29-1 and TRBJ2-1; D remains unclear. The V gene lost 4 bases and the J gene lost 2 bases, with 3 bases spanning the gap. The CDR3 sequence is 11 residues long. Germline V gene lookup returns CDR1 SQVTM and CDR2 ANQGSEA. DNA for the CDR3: TGCAGCGTTGTAGCCTACAATGAGCAGTTCTTC. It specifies CSVVAYNEQFF.

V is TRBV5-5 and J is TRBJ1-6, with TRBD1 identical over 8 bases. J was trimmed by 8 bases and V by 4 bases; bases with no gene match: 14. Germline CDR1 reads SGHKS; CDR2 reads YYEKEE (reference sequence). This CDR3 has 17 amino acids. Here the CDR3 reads CASSRQWTGSRDSPLHF. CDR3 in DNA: TGTGCCAGCAGCCGACAATGGACAGGGTCTCGGGATTCACCCCTCCACTTT.

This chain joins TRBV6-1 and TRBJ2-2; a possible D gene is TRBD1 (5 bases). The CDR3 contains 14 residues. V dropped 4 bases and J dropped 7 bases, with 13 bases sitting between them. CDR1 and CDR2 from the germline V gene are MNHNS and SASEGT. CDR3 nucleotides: TGTGCCAGCAGTGCCGACAGAGGTGTCGGGGAGCTGTTTTTT. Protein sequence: CASSADRGVGELFF.

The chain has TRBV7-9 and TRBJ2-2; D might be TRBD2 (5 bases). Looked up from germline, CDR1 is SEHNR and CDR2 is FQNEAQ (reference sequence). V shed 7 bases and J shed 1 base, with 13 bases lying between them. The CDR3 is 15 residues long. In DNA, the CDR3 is TGTGCCAGCACCCCAGCGGTCCTGAACACCGGGGAGCTGTTTTTT. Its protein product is CASTPAVLNTGELFF.

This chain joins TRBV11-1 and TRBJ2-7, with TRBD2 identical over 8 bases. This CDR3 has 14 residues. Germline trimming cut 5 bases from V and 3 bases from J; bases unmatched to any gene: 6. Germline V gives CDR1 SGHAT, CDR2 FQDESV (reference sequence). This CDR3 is CASSREGIGYEQYF. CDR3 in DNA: TGTGCCAGCAGCCGGGAGGGTATTGGCTACGAGCAGTACTTC.

CDR3 loop: CASSFAGDGYTF. In DNA form, the CDR3 reads TGTGCCAGCAGCTTTGCCGGGGATGGCTACACCTTC. The V gene is TRBV7-9, the J gene TRBJ1-2; D call uncertain. Trimming shortened V by 3 bases and J by 6 bases, and 8 bases separated the two germline ends. CDR3 size: 12 residues. The germline V gene encodes CDR1 SEHNR and CDR2 FQNEAQ (reference sequence).

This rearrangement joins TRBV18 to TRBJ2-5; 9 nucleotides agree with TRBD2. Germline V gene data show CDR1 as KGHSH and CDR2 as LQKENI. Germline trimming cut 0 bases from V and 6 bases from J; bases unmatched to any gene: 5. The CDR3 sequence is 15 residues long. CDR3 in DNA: TGTGCCAGCTCACCACCGGCTAGCGGGGTAAAGACCCAGTACTTC. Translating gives CASSPPASGVKTQYF.

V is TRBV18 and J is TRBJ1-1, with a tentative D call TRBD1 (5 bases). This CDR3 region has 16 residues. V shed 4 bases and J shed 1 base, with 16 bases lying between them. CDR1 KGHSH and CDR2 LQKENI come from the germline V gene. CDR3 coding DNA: TGTGCCAGCTCACGAGCGGGGCGTGCGGGGAACACTGAAGCTTTCTTT. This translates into CASSRAGRAGNTEAFF. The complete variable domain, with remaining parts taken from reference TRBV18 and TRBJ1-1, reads NAGVMQNPRHLVRRRGQEARLRCSPMKGHSHVYWYRQLPEEGLKFMVYLQKENIIDESGMPKERFSAEFPKEGPSILRIQQVVRGDSAAYFCASSRAGRAGNTEAFFGQGTRLTVV.

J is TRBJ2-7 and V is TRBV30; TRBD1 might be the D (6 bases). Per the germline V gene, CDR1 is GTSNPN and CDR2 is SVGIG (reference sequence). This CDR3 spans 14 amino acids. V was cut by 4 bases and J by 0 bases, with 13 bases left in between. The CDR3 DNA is TGTGCCTGGAATTCGTGGGACAACTCCTACGAGCAGTACTTC. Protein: CAWNSWDNSYEQYF.

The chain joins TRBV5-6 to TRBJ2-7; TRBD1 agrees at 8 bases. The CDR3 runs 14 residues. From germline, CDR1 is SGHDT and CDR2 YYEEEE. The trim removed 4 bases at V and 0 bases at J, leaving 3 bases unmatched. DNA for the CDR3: TGTGCCAGCAGCCGGACAGGGCTCTCCTACGAGCAGTACTTC. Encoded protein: CASSRTGLSYEQYF.

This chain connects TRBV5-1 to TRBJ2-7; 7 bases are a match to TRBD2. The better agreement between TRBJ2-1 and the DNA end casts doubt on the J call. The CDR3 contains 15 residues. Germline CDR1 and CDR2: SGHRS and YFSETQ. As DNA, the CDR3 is TGCGCCAGCAGGGTTGAGCCCGGGAGGTACAATGAGCAGTTCTTC. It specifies CASRVEPGRYNEQFF.

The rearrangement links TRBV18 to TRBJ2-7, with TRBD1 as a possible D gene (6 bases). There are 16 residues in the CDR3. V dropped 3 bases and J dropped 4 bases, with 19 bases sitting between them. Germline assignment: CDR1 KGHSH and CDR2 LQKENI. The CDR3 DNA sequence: TGTGCCAGCTCACCGACCATCGGGACAACAAAATACGAGCAGTACTTC. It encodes CASSPTIGTTKYEQYF.

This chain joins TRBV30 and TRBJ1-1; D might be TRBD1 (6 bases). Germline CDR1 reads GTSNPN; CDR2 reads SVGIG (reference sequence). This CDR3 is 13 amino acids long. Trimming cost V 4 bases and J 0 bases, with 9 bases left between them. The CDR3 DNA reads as TGTGCCTGGACAGGGGTTATGAACACTGAAGCTTTCTTT. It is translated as CAWTGVMNTEAFF.

The CDR3 bases are TGTGCCAGCAGCGTGAGAGGGGGCTCTGCGACAAATGAAGCTTTCTTT. Its translation is CASSVRGGSATNEAFF. The gene calls are TRBV7-9 and TRBJ1-1, with TRBD1 matching over 7 bases. CDR1 SEHNR and CDR2 FQNEAQ come from the germline V gene (reference sequence). V was clipped by 5 bases and J by 7 bases; unmatched bases: 16. The CDR3 contains 16 residues.

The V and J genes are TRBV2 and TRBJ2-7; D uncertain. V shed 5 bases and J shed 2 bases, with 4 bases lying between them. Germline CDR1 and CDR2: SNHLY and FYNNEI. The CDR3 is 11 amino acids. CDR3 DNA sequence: TGTGCCAGCAGTTTAACCTACGAGCAGTACTTC. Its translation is CASSLTYEQYF.

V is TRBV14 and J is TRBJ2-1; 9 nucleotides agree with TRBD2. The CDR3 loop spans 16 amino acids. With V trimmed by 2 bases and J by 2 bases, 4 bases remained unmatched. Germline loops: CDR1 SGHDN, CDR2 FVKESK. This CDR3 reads CASSQRRGRAYNEQFF. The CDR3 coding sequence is TGTGCCAGCAGCCAAAGACGCGGGAGGGCCTACAATGAGCAGTTCTTC.

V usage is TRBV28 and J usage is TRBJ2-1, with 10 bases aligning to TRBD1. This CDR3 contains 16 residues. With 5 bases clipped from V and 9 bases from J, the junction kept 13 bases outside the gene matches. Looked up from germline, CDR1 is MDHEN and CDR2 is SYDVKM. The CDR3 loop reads CASSGPGQGHPGEQFF. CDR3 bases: TGTGCCAGCAGTGGCCCGGGACAGGGGCATCCGGGTGAGCAGTTCTTC.

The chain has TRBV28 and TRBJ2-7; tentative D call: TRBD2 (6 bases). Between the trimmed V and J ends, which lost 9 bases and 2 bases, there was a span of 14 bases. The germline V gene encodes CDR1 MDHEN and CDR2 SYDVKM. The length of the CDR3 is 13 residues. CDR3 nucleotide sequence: TGTGCCAGTACTCGGGAGTTCCCCTACGAGCAGTACTTC. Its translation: CASTREFPYEQYF.